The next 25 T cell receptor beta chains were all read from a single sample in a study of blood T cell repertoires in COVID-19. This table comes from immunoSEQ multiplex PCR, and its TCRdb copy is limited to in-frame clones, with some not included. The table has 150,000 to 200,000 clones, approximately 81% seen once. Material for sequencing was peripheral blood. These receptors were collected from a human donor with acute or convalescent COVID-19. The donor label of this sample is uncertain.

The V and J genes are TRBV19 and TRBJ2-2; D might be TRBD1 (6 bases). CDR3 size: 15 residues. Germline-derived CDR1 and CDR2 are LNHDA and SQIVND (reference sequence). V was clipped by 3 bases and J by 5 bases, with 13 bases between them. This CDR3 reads CASSIPRGKTGELFF. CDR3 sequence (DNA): TGTGCCAGTAGTATCCCCAGGGGAAAAACCGGGGAGCTGTTTTTT.

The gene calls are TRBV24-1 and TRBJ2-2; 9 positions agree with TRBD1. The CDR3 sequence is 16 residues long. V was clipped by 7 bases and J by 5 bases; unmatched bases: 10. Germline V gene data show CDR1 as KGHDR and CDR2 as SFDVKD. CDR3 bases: TGTGCCACCAGCCCTCGACAGGGGGGACTGACCGGGGAGCTGTTTTTT. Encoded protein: CATSPRQGGLTGELFF.

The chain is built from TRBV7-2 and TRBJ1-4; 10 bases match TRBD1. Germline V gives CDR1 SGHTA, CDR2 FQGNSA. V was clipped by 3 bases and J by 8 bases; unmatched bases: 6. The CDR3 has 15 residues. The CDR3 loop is CASSLGQGYTEKLFF. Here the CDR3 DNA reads TGTGCCAGCAGCTTGGGACAGGGGTATACGGAAAAACTGTTTTTT.

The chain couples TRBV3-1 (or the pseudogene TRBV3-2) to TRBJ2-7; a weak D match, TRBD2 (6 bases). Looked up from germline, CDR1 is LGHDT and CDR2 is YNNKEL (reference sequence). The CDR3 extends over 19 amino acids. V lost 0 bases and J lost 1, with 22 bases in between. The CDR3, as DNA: TGTGCCAGCAGCCAAGATCGCGCCGGTGGAGGGATTGGGTCCTACGAGCAGTACTTC. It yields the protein CASSQDRAGGGIGSYEQYF.

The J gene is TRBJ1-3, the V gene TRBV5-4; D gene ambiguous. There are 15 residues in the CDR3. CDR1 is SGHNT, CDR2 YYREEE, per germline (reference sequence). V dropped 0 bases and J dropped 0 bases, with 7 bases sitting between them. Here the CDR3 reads CASSLDSNSGNTIYF. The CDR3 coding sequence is TGTGCCAGCAGCTTGGACAGCAACTCTGGAAACACCATATATTTT.

CDR3 DNA sequence: TGTGCCAGCTCACCACGGTCTGAGCGGACAGCGAACACCGGGGAGCTGTTTTTT. Amino acid sequence: CASSPRSERTANTGELFF. The chain employs TRBV18 and TRBJ2-2; the D gene is possibly TRBD1 (6 bases). From germline, CDR1 is KGHSH and CDR2 LQKENI. The V end was cut by 1 base, the J end by 0 bases, with 15 bases between. CDR3 length: 18 residues.

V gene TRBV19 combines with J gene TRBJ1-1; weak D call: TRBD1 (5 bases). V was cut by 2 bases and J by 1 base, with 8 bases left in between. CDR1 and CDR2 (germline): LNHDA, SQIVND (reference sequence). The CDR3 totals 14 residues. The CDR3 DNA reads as TGTGCCAGTAGTATACTGACAGAGAACACTGAAGCTTTCTTT. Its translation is CASSILTENTEAFF.

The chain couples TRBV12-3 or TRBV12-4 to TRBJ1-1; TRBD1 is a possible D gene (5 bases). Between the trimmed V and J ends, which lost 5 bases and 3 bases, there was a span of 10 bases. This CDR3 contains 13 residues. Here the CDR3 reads CASSAPTDTEAFF. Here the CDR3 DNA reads TGTGCCAGCAGTGCCCCGACAGACACTGAAGCTTTCTTT.

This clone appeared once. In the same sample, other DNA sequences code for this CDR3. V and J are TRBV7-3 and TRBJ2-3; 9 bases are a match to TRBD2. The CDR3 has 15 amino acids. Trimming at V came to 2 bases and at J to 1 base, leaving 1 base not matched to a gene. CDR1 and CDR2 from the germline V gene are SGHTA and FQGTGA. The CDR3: CASSLGGGGTDTQYF. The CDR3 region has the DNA TGTGCCAGCAGCTTAGGCGGGGGGGGCACAGATACGCAGTATTTT.

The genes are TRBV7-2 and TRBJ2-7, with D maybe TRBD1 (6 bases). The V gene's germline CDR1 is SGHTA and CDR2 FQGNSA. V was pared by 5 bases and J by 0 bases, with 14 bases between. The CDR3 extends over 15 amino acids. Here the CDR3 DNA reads TGTGCCAGCAGCACCTCGGGACAAAGCTCCTACGAGCAGTACTTC. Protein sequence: CASSTSGQSSYEQYF.

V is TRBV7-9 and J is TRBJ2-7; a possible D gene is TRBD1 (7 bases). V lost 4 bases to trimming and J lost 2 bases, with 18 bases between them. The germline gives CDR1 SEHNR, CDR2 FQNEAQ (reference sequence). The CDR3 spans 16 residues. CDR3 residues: CASSSQGGRRTYEQYF. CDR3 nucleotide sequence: TGTGCCAGCAGCTCCCAGGGGGGCCGGCGAACCTACGAGCAGTACTTC.

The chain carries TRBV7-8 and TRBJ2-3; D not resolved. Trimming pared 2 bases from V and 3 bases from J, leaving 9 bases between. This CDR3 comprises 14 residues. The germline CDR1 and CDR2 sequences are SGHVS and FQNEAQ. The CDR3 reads CASSLQVQTDTQYF. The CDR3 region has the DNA TGTGCCAGCAGCTTACAGGTCCAGACAGATACGCAGTATTTT.

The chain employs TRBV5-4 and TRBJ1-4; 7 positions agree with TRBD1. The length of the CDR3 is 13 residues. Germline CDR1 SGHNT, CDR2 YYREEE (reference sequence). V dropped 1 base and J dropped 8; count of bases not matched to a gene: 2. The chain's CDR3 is CASSLTGAEKLFF. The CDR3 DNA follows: TGTGCCAGCAGCTTGACAGGGGCCGAAAAACTGTTTTTT.

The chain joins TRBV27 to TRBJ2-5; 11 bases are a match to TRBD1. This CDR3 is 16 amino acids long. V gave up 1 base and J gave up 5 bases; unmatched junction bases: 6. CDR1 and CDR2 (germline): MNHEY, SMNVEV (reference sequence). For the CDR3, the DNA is TGTGCCAGCAGTTTATGGGCCGGGACAGGGGGGGAGACCCAGTACTTC. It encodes CASSLWAGTGGETQYF.

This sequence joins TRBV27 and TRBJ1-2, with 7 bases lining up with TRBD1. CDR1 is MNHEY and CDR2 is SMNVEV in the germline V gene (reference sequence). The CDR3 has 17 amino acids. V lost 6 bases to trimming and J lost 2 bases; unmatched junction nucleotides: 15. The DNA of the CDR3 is TGTGCCAGCAGCCCACGGTGGGAGACAGGGTTCAACTATGGCTACACCTTC. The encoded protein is CASSPRWETGFNYGYTF.

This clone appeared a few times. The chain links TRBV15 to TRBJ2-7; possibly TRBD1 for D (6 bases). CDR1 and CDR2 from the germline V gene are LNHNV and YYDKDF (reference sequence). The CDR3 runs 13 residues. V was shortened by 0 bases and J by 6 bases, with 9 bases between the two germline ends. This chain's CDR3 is CATSRDGRGEQYF. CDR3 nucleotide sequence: TGTGCCACCAGCAGAGATGGCAGGGGCGAGCAGTACTTC.

The CDR3 protein is CASSRLRNTEAFF. In DNA, the CDR3 is TGTGCCAGCAGCCGGCTCAGAAACACTGAAGCTTTCTTT. J is TRBJ1-1 and V is TRBV3-1 (or the pseudogene TRBV3-2); D remains unclear. Between the trimmed V and J ends, which lost 4 bases and 2 bases, there was a span of 8 bases. The CDR3 spans 13 residues. Per germline, CDR1 LGHDT and CDR2 YNNKEL (reference sequence).

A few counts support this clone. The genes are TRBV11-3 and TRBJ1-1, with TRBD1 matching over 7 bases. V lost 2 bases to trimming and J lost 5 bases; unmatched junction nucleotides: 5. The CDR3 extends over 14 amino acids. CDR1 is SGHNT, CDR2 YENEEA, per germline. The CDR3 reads CASSLSGGGTEAFF. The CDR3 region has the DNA TGTGCCAGCAGCTTATCAGGGGGTGGGACTGAAGCTTTCTTT. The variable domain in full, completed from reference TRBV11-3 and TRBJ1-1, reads EAGVVQSPRYKIIEKKQPVAFWCNPISGHNTLYWYLQNLGQGPELLIRYENEEAVDDSQLPKDRFSAERLKGVDSTLKIQPAELGDSAVYLCASSLSGGGTEAFFGQGTRLTVV.

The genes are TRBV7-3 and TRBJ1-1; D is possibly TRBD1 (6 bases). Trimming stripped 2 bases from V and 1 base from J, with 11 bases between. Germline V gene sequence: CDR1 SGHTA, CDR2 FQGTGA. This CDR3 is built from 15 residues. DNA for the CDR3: TGTGCCAGCAGCTTAGGACAGTCTTGGAACACTGAAGCTTTCTTT. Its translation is CASSLGQSWNTEAFF.

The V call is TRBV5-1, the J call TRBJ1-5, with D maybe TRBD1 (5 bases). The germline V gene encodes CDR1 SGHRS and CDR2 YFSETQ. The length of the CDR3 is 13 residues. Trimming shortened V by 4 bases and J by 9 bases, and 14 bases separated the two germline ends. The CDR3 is CASSADNAGPQHF. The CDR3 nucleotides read TGCGCCAGCAGCGCGGACAACGCAGGGCCCCAGCATTTT. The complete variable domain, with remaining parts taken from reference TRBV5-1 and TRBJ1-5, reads KAGVTQTPRYLIKTRGQQVTLSCSPISGHRSVSWYQQTPGQGLQFLFEYFSETQRNKGNFPGRFSGRQFSNSRSEMNVSTLELGDSALYLCASSADNAGPQHFGDGTRLSIL.

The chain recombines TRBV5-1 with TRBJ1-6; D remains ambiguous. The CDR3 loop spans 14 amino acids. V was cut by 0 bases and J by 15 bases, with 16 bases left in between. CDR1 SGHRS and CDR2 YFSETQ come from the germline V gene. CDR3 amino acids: CASSLGTIFWDLHF. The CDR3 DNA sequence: TGCGCCAGCAGCTTGGGGACTATATTTTGGGACCTCCACTTT.

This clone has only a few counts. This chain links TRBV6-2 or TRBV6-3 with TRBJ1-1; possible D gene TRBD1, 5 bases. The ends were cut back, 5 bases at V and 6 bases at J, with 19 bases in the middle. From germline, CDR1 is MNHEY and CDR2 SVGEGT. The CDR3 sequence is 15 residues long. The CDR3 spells CASSSSRQIVAEAFF. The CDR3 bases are TGTGCCAGCAGTAGCTCTAGACAGATCGTCGCTGAAGCTTTCTTT.

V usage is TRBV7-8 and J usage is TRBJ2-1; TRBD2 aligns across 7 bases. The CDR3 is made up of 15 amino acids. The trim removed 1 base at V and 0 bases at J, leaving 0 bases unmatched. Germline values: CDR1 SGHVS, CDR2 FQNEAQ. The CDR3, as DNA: TGTGCCAGCAGCTTAGGGACTAGCTCCTACAATGAGCAGTTCTTC. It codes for CASSLGTSSYNEQFF.

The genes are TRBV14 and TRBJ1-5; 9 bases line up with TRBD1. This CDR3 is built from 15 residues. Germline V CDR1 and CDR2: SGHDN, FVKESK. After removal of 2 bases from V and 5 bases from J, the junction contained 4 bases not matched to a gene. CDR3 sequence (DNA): TGTGCCAGCAGCCAAACACAGGGGGCGGATCAGCCCCAGCATTTT. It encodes CASSQTQGADQPQHF. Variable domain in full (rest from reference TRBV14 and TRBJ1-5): EAGVTQFPSHSVIEKGQTVTLRCDPISGHDNLYWYRRVMGKEIKFLLHFVKESKQDESGMPNNRFLAERTGGTYSTLKVQPAELEDSGVYFCASSQTQGADQPQHFGDGTRLSIL.

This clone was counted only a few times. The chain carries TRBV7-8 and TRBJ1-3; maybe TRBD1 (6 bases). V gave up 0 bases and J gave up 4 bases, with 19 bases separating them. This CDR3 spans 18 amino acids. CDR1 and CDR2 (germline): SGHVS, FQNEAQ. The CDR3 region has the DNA TGTGCCAGCAGCTTAGCGCCGGGGTCAACAGGGAGAGGAAACACCATATATTTT. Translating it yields CASSLAPGSTGRGNTIYF.